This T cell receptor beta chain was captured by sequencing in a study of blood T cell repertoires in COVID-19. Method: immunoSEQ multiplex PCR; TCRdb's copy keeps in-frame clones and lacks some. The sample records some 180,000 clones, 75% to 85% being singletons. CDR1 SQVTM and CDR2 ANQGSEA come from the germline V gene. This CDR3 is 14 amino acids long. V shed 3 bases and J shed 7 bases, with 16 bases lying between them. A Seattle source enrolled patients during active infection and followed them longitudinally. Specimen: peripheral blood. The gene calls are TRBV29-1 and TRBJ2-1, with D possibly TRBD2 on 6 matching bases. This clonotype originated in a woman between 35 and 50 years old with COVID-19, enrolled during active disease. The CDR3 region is CSVDSRRERNEQFF. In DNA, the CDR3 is TGCAGCGTTGATTCCCGCCGGGAGAGGAATGAGCAGTTCTTC.